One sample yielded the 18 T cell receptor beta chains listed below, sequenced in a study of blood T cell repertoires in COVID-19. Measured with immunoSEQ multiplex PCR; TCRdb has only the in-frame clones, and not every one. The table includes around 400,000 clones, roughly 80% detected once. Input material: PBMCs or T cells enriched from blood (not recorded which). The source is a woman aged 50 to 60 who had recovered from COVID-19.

The CDR3 DNA reads TGTGCCAGCAGTTCGACCGGGACACCAGACTATGGCTACACCTTC. It is translated as CASSSTGTPDYGYTF. The chain employs TRBV27 and TRBJ1-2, with D perhaps TRBD1 (6 bases). The V gene lost 4 bases and the J gene lost 3 bases, with 15 bases spanning the gap. Germline V CDR1 and CDR2: MNHEY, SMNVEV (reference sequence). The CDR3 has 15 amino acids.

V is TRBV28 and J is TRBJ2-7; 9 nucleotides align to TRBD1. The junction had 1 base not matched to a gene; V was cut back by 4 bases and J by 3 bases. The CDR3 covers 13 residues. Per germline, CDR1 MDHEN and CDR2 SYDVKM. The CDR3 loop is CASSWDRVYEQYF. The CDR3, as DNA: TGTGCCAGCAGTTGGGACAGGGTCTACGAGCAGTACTTC.

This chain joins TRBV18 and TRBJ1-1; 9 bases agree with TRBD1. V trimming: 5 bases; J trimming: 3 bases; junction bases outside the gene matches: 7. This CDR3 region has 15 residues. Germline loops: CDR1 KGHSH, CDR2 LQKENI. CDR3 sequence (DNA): TGTGCCAGCTCATCACAATGGACAGGGGACACTGAAGCTTTCTTT. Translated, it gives CASSSQWTGDTEAFF.

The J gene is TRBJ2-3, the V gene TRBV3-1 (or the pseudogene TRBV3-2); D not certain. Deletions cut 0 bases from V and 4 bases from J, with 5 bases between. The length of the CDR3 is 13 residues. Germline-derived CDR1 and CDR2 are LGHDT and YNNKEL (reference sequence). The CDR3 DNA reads TGTGCCAGCAGCCAAGATCTCTCAGATACGCAGTATTTT. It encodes CASSQDLSDTQYF.

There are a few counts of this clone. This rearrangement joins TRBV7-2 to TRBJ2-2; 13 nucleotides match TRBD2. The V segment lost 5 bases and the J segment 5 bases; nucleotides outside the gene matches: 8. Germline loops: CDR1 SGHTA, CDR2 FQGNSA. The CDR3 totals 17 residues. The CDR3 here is CASSVFPGLAGTGELFF. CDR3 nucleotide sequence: TGTGCCAGCAGCGTCTTCCCGGGACTAGCGGGAACCGGGGAGCTGTTTTTT.

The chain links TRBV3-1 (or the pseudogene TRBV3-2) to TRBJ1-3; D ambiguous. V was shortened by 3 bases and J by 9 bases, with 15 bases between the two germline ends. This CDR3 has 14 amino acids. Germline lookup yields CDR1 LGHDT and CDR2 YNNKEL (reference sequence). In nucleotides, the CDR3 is TGTGCCAGCAGCCAGGCCGCCGGGTTGGGCACCATATATTTT. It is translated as CASSQAAGLGTIYF.

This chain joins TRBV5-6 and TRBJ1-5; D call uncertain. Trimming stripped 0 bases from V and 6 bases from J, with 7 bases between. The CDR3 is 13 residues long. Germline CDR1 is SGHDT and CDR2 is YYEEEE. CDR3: CASSLAAGQPQHF. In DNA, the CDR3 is TGTGCCAGCAGCTTGGCCGCGGGTCAGCCCCAGCATTTT.

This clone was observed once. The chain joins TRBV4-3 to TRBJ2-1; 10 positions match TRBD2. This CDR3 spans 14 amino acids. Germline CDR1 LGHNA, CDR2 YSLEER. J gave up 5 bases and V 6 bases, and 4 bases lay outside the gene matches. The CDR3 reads CASSPGTSDNEQFF. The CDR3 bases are TGCGCCAGCAGTCCCGGGACTAGCGACAATGAGCAGTTCTTC.

CDR3: CSAPREGIDQPQHF. CDR3 in DNA: TGCAGCGCCCCTCGGGAGGGAATTGATCAGCCCCAGCATTTT. This sequence joins TRBV29-1 and TRBJ1-5; D unclear. This CDR3 has 14 amino acids. V was trimmed by 7 bases and J by 5 bases, leaving 18 bases between them. CDR1 SQVTM and CDR2 ANQGSEA come from the germline V gene.

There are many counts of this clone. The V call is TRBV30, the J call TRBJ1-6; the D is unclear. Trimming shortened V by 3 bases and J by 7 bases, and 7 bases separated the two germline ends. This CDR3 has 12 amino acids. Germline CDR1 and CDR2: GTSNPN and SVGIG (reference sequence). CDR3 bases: TGTGCCTGGAGGTACTGGAATTCACCCCTCCACTTT. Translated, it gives CAWRYWNSPLHF.

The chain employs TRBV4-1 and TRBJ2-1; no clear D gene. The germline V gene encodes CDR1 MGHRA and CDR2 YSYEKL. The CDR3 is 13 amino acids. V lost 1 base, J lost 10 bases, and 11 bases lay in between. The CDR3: CASSQGPQVEQFF. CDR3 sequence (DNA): TGCGCCAGCAGCCAAGGGCCCCAAGTAGAGCAGTTCTTC.

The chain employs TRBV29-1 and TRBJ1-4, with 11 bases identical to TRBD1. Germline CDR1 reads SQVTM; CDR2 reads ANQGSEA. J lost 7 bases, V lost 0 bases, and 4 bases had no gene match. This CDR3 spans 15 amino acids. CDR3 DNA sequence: TGCAGCGTTGAAGATCCGGGGACAGGGGGTGAAAAACTGTTTTTT. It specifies CSVEDPGTGGEKLFF.

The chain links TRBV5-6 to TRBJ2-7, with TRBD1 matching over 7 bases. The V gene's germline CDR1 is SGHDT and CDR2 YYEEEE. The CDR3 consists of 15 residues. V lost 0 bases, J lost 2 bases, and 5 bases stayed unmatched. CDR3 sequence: CASSLGRGLAYEQYF. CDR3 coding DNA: TGTGCCAGCAGCTTGGGTAGGGGGCTCGCCTACGAGCAGTACTTC.

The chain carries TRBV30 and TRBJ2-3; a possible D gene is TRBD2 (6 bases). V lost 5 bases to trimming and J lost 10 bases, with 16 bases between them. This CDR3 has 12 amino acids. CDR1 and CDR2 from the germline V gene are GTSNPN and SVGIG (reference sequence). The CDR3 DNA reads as TGTGCCTGGGGCCCCCAGGGCGGGGCGCAGTATTTT. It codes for CAWGPQGGAQYF.

DNA for the CDR3: TGTGCCAGCAGTTACCTTAACAACGGAAACACCATATATTTT. Translation gives CASSYLNNGNTIYF. V and J are TRBV6-2 or TRBV6-3 and TRBJ1-3; D is undetermined. Germline CDR1 reads MNHEY; CDR2 reads SVGEGT. There are 14 residues in the CDR3. Deletions cut 2 bases from V and 4 bases from J, with 9 bases between.

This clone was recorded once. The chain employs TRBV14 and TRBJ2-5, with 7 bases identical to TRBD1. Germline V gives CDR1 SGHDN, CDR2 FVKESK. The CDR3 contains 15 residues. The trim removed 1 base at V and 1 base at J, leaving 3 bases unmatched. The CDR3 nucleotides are TGTGCCAGCAGCCAAGTAAGGGGGCCCCAAGAGACCCAGTACTTC. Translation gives CASSQVRGPQETQYF.

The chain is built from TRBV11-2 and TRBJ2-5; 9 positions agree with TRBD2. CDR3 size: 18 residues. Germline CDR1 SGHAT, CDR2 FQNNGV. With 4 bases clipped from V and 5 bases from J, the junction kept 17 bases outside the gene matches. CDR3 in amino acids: CASSSNPPGGRALETQYF. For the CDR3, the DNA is TGTGCCAGCAGCTCCAATCCCCCCGGCGGGAGGGCGCTGGAGACCCAGTACTTC.

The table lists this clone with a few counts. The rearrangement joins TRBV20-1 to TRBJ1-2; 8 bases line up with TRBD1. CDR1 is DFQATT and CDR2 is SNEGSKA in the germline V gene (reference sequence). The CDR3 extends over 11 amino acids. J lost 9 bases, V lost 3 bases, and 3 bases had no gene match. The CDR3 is CSASRTGSYTF. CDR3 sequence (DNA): TGCAGTGCTAGCAGGACAGGGAGCTACACCTTC.